A single sample is the source of the 16 T cell receptor beta chains below, sequenced in a study of T cells after yellow fever vaccination. TCRdb re-analysed the 5' RACE reads in MiXCR, keeping a single row per CDR3 protein. The profile shows hundreds of thousands of distinct CDR3 sequences, roughly 9.4% of them singletons. The material sequenced was PBMCs, taken on the day of the first yellow fever vaccination. The origin of the receptors is a man younger than 35 who received the YFV17D yellow fever vaccine.

The rearrangement links TRBV6-2 or TRBV6-3 to TRBJ1-4; D not certain. CDR1 and CDR2 from the germline V gene are MNHEY and SVGEGT. There are 14 residues in the CDR3. Trimming took 7 bases from V and 1 from J, leaving 10 bases between them. CDR3 protein: CASNPRETNEKLFF. The CDR3 nucleotides are TGTGCCAGCAACCCCCGAGAAACTAATGAAAAACTGTTTTTT.

The rearrangement joins TRBV5-6 to TRBJ2-5; 11 nucleotides line up with TRBD2. Germline-derived CDR1 and CDR2 are SGHDT and YYEEEE. This CDR3 has 15 residues. J was trimmed by 6 bases and V by 5 bases; bases with no gene match: 9. CDR3 loop: CASRASGGYLKTQYF. CDR3 DNA: TGTGCCAGCAGAGCTAGCGGGGGGTATCTTAAGACCCAGTACTTC. Drawing the rest from reference TRBV5-6 and TRBJ2-5, the complete variable domain is DAGVTQSPTHLIKTRGQQVTLRCSPKSGHDTVSWYQQALGQGPQFIFQYYEEEERQRGNFPDRFSGHQFPNYSSELNVNALLLGDSALYLCASRASGGYLKTQYFGPGTRLLVL.

The chain links TRBV5-6 to TRBJ2-1, with D perhaps matching TRBD2 (6 bases). The germline CDR1 and CDR2 sequences are SGHDT and YYEEEE. The CDR3 runs to 18 residues. The ends were cut back, 4 bases at V and 7 bases at J, with 27 bases in the middle. CDR3 in amino acids: CASSQPGRGVPRGNEQFF. CDR3 DNA: TGTGCCAGCAGCCAACCGGGACGGGGTGTCCCTCGGGGGAATGAGCAGTTCTTC.

V gene TRBV12-3 or TRBV12-4 combines with J gene TRBJ1-1, with unresolved D. The CDR3 is made up of 12 amino acids. Trimming took 2 bases from V and 7 from J, leaving 8 bases between them. CDR3 protein: CASSLHTDEAFF. CDR3 bases: TGTGCCAGCAGTTTACACACAGATGAAGCTTTCTTT.

This clonotype was found many times. The chain uses TRBV4-3 and TRBJ2-7; a weak D match, TRBD1 (6 bases). This CDR3 has 15 residues. Trimming stripped 1 base from V and 2 bases from J, with 12 bases between. Germline CDR1 and CDR2: LGHNA and YSLEER. The CDR3 region has the DNA TGCGCCAGCAGCCAAGCACTCGACAGGACCTACGAGCAGTACTTC. It yields the protein CASSQALDRTYEQYF.

This clonotype has at least ten counts. V usage is TRBV20-1 and J usage is TRBJ1-6; 7 nucleotides line up with TRBD1. Germline V CDR1 and CDR2: DFQATT, SNEGSKA (reference sequence). V was pared by 0 bases and J by 9 bases, with 5 bases of the junction left unmatched. The CDR3 is made up of 14 amino acids. CDR3 amino acids: CSARDSGGASPLHF. Here the CDR3 DNA reads TGCAGTGCTAGAGATTCAGGGGGAGCTTCACCCCTCCACTTT.

Concerning this clonotype: This CDR3 fails to terminate in the conserved phenylalanine or tryptophan, so it likely reflects a read error. The chain recombines TRBV20-1 with TRBJ1-2; D gene uncertain. Trimming removed 4 bases at V and 7 bases at J, with 13 bases between. Germline CDR1 and CDR2: DFQATT and SNEGSKA (reference sequence). The CDR3 extends over 12 amino acids. CDR3 nucleotide sequence: TGCAGTGCTAACCCAGATTTTGGTGGCTACACCCTC. Protein sequence: CSANPDFGGYTL.

This clonotype was seen a handful of times. J is TRBJ2-5 and V is TRBV5-1; D not certain. This CDR3 spans 14 amino acids. The germline V gene has CDR1 SGHRS and CDR2 YFSETQ. Trimming took off 0 bases at V and 5 bases at J, with 11 bases between the two ends. The CDR3 protein is CASSLGGTKETQYF. The DNA for the CDR3 is TGCGCCAGCAGCTTGGGGGGTACCAAGGAGACCCAGTACTTC. Filled out from reference TRBV5-1 and TRBJ2-5, the complete variable domain reads KAGVTQTPRYLIKTRGQQVTLSCSPISGHRSVSWYQQTPGQGLQFLFEYFSETQRNKGNFPGRFSGRQFSNSRSEMNVSTLELGDSALYLCASSLGGTKETQYFGPGTRLLVL.

The genes are TRBV12-3 or TRBV12-4 and TRBJ2-1; 14 nucleotides line up with TRBD2. The CDR3 sequence is 16 residues long. The junction had 7 bases not matched to a gene; V was cut back by 6 bases and J by 6 bases. CDR3 DNA: TGTGCCAGCAGCGGACTAGCGGGGGGAAAGGTCAATGAGCAGTTCTTC. Translating it yields CASSGLAGGKVNEQFF.

The sample holds a few counts of this clonotype. In DNA form, the CDR3 reads TGTGCCAGCAGCCAAGCTAGCGGGGCCTTCACCGGGGAGCTGTTTTTT. Encoded protein: CASSQASGAFTGELFF. The J gene is TRBJ2-2, the V gene TRBV4-2, with 9 nucleotides matching TRBD2. This CDR3 has 16 residues. CDR1 LGHNA and CDR2 YNFKEQ come from the germline V gene. V shed 1 base and J 4 bases; nucleotides not matched to a gene: 4.

This clonotype showed up just a few times. This chain connects TRBV18 to TRBJ1-1; D is ambiguous. V lost 4 bases and J lost 0, with 9 bases in between. The CDR3 runs 14 residues. CDR1 is KGHSH and CDR2 is LQKENI in the germline V gene. CDR3 region: CASSLVRMNTEAFF. The CDR3 bases are TGTGCCAGCTCACTAGTACGTATGAACACTGAAGCTTTCTTT.

This clonotype has at least ten counts. The V call is TRBV12-3 or TRBV12-4, the J call TRBJ2-2; D is uncertain. This CDR3 spans 13 amino acids. Trimming removed 7 bases at V and 1 base at J, with 7 bases between. The CDR3 bases are TGTGCCAGCAACGCCCAGAACACCGGGGAGCTGTTTTTT. Encoded protein: CASNAQNTGELFF.

This clonotype was seen a handful of times. V usage is TRBV11-2 and J usage is TRBJ1-6, with 9 bases fitting TRBD1. V dropped 5 bases and J dropped 10; count of bases not matched to a gene: 9. CDR1 is SGHAT, CDR2 FQNNGV, per germline. CDR3 length equals 15 residues. The DNA of the CDR3 is TGTGCCAGCAGCCGAGGACAGGGGATACGGTCACCCCTCCACTTT. This translates into CASSRGQGIRSPLHF.

This clonotype was seen a few times. The J gene is TRBJ2-6, the V gene TRBV4-1, with 7 positions matching TRBD1. Per the germline V gene, CDR1 is MGHRA and CDR2 is YSYEKL. Unmatched junction bases numbered 15, after V lost 3 bases and J lost 4 bases. CDR3 length: 19 residues. The CDR3 here is CASSHARQGSRSGANVLTF. The CDR3 nucleotides read TGCGCCAGCAGCCATGCGAGACAGGGATCTAGGTCCGGGGCCAACGTCCTGACTTTC.

CDR3 DNA sequence: TGCGCCAGCAGCCAAGATCAGTCAGGGGGGTGGTATGGCTACACCTTC. This gives the protein CASSQDQSGGWYGYTF. This rearrangement joins TRBV4-3 to TRBJ1-2; 7 bases line up with TRBD1. This CDR3 contains 16 residues. Germline CDR1 and CDR2: LGHNA and YSLEER. The junction had 9 bases not matched to a gene; V was cut back by 0 bases and J by 5 bases.

This clonotype was seen a handful of times. The chain is built from TRBV4-3 and TRBJ1-4; D is unresolved. From germline, CDR1 is LGHNA and CDR2 YSLEER. Trimming left V 2 bases short and J 0 bases short, with 10 bases between. The CDR3 has 16 amino acids. DNA for the CDR3: TGCGCCAGCAGCCAATTAGTGGAGGCAACTAATGAAAAACTGTTTTTT. Translation gives CASSQLVEATNEKLFF.